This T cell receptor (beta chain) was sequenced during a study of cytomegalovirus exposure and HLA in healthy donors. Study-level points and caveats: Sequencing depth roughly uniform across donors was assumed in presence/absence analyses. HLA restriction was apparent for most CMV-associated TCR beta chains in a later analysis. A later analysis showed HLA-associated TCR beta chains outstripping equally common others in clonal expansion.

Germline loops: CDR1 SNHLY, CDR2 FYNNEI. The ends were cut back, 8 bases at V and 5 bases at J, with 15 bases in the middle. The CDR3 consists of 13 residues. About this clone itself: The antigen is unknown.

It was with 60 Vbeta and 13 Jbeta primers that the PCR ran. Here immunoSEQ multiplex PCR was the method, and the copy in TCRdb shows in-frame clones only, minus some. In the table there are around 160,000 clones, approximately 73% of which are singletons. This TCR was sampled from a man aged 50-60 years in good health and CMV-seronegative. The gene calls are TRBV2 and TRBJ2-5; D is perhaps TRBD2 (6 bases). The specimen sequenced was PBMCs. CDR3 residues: CASQFNRGETQYF. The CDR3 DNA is TGTGCCAGCCAATTCAACCGGGGGGAGACCCAGTACTTC.